Presented here are 5 T cell receptor beta chains from one specimen sequenced in a study of cytomegalovirus exposure and HLA in healthy donors. Primers for the PCR totalled 60 Vbeta and 13 Jbeta. Repertoires were generated with immunoSEQ multiplex PCR, while TCRdb's copy carries only in-frame clones and drops some. The sample includes fewer than 300,000 clones, roughly 80% of them seen just once. Sample: PBMCs. Receptors were obtained from a girl aged 2-10 years in good health and CMV-seronegative.

The rearrangement links TRBV15 to TRBJ2-5; 7 positions agree with TRBD2. Looked up from germline, CDR1 is LNHNV and CDR2 is YYDKDF (reference sequence). CDR3 length equals 15 residues. The V and J ends lost 5 bases and 2 bases, in that order; junction bases with no gene match: 8. CDR3 sequence (DNA): TGTGCCACCAGCTCCTGGCGGGAGCAACAAGAGACCCAGTACTTC. This encodes CATSSWREQQETQYF.

J is TRBJ2-3 and V is TRBV19; tentatively, D is TRBD1 (6 bases). Germline V lookup: CDR1 LNHDA, CDR2 SQIVND (reference sequence). Trimming took 4 bases from V and 1 from J, leaving 6 bases between them. The CDR3 runs 13 residues. The CDR3 loop reads CASSRQGTDTQYF. The CDR3 DNA sequence: TGTGCCAGTAGTAGACAGGGCACAGATACGCAGTATTTT.

This clone was seen only a few times. The chain is built from TRBV7-2 and TRBJ2-7, with D perhaps matching TRBD1 (6 bases). This CDR3 contains 14 residues. The germline gives CDR1 SGHTA, CDR2 FQGNSA. The V end was cut by 7 bases, the J end by 2 bases, with 15 bases between. The CDR3 protein is CASTKRTETYEQYF. CDR3 nucleotides: TGTGCCAGCACCAAAAGGACAGAAACCTACGAGCAGTACTTC.

V gene TRBV6-4 combines with J gene TRBJ2-4; D is ambiguous. The length of the CDR3 is 15 residues. The germline CDR1 and CDR2 sequences are MRHNA and SNTAGT. Trimming cost V 7 bases and J 0 bases, with 13 bases left between them. In nucleotides, the CDR3 is TGTGCCAGCAAAGTACAGAATCTAGCCAAAAACATTCAGTACTTC. This codes for CASKVQNLAKNIQYF.

This clone was counted a single time. The V call is TRBV5-1, the J call TRBJ2-7; D might be TRBD1 (5 bases). Trimming shortened V by 1 base and J by 3 bases, and 26 bases separated the two germline ends. In germline, CDR1 is SGHRS, CDR2 YFSETQ. CDR3 length: 19 amino acids. CDR3 loop: CASSLLGNLATGVFYEQYF. The CDR3, as DNA: TGCGCCAGCAGCTTGCTAGGTAACTTGGCAACAGGAGTTTTCTACGAGCAGTACTTC.